The sequence of this T cell receptor (beta chain) was determined in a study of T cells in Graves' hyperthyroidism and ophthalmopathy. This clonotype was counted at least ten times. TCR beta CDR3 region amplification was performed from RNA transcripts. A first-round RT-PCR of the TCR CDR3 used the HTBI primer set. TCRdb fed the multiplex PCR reads into MiXCR, producing one record per CDR3 protein. Of roughly 380,000 distinct CDR3 sequences in the sample, roughly 14% were seen once. A lack of ophthalmopathy progression within 18 months defined stable Graves' hyperthyroidism. Disease duration under 2 months; hyperthyroidism patients were aged 18 to 65. V gave up 5 bases and J gave up 5 bases; unmatched junction bases: 8. The CDR3 loop spans 14 amino acids. Germline CDR1 SNHLY, CDR2 FYNNEI.

The sample was blood. The genes are TRBV2 and TRBJ2-5, with 7 bases that match TRBD1. The receptor comes from a woman aged 55-70 years with Graves' hyperthyroidism. The CDR3 nucleotides read TGTGCCAGCAGTTACCCACAGGGGATCGAGACCCAGTACTTC. It is translated as CASSYPQGIETQYF.